This TCR beta chain originates from a study of shared clonotypes between healthy human individuals. Trimming cost V 3 bases and J 7 bases; bases outside gene matches: 4. The V gene's germline CDR1 is SNHLY and CDR2 FYNNEI. The CDR3 has 15 amino acids. Study findings and constraints: For naive CD4 cells, 4% to 5% of clonotypes were shared across a few donors. Researchers sampled blood only, noting tissue repertoires likely differ.

As concerns this clone: What it binds is not known.

Clones were sequenced by immunoSEQ multiplex PCR, and TCRdb holds only the in-frame ones, with some missing. The sample records about 2.3 million clones, about 90% being singletons. The specimen was naive CD4+ T cells from PBMCs. The subset was: CD45RA+ positively selected. This receptor was identified in a man aged 18 to 29 in good health. Some clones in this sample may be carry-over from other donors' samples. The genes are TRBV2 and TRBJ1-6; 9 nucleotides match TRBD1. Here the CDR3 DNA reads TGTGCCAGCAGTGAGTTAGGACAGGGGAATTCACCCCTCCACTTT. Translation gives CASSELGQGNSPLHF.